This is a list of T cell receptor beta chains from one sample in a study of blood T cells in healthy people across ages. TCRdb fed the 5' RACE reads into MiXCR, producing one record per CDR3 protein. The sample holds more than 1,400,000 distinct CDR3 sequences, 40% to 50% seen once. Sequenced input: blood. These receptors were taken from a woman aged 18-29 years in good health. CDR3s leave out the opening cysteine and the closing phenylalanine or tryptophan. Clone sizes are given selectively: once, few, many, or a class where the clone is expanded.

clone_size,v_call,cdr3_aa
NA,TRBV6-5,ASSYSSAATYGYT
NA,TRBV18,ASSRGQQKNTEAF
few,TRBV6-1,ASSEKSIWDSPLH
few,TRBV20-1,SARDLMDGANVLT
few,TRBV29-1,SVARTSGRLYEQY
NA,TRBV19,ASSEDVGRWDTEAF
NA,TRBV14,ASSQDSGIGEQF
NA,TRBV6-1,ACSEARDRVSDTQY
NA,TRBV30,AYVRGTNEKLF
NA,TRBV29-1,SVEELAGPGNTIY
NA,TRBV10-2,ASSEAGTPQY
once,TRBV10-3,AISDPGTGGPNTEAF
many,TRBV9,ASSTGASSYNEQF
once,TRBV7-2,VLRCVGLMNTEAF
few,TRBV6-2/TRBV6-3,ASSPEEHTQY
few,TRBV7-8,DSSPRDRDNSPLH
NA,TRBV3-1,ASSQGGIETQY
few,TRBV29-1,SVAQWNRQATYGQY
NA,TRBV5-4,ASSPRDTSYNEQY
few,TRBV7-3,ASSPTGLFTDTQY
few,TRBV20-1,SATSGKGNEQF
NA,TRBV6-1,ASSEPGQGNTQY
few,TRBV2,AGGGGDRVYGYT
NA,TRBV24-1,ATSDQGLAGDEQF
NA,TRBV7-4,ASSFWVSTDTQY